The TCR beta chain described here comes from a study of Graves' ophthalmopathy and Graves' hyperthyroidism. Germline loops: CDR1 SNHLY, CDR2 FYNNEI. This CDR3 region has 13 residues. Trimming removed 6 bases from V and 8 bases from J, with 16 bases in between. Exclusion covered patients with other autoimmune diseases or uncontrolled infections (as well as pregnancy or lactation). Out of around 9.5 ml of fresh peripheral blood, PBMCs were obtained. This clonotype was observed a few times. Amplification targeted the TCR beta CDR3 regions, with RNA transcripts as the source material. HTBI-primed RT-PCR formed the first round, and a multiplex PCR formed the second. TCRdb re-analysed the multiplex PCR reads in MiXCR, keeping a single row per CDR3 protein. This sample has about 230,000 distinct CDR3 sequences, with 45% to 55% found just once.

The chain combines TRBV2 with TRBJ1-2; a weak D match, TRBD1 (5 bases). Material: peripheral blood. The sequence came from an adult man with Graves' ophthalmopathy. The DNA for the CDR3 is TGTGCCAGCAGCGGTCCCGGGACGGGCGGCTACACCTTC. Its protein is CASSGPGTGGYTF.